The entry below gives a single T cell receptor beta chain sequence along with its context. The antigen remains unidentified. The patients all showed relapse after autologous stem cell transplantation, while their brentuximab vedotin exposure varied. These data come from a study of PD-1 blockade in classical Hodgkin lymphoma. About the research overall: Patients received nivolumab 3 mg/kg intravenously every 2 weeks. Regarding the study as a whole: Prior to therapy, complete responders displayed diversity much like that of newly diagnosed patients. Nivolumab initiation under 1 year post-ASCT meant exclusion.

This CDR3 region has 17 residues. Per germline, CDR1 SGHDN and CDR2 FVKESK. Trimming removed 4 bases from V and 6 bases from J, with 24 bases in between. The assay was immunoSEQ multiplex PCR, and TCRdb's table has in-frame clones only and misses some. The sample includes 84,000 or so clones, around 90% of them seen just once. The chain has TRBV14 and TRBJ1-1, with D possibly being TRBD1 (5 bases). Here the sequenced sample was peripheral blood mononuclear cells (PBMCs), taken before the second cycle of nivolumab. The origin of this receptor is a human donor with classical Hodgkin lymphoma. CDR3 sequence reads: CASSRDYGVTGVSEAFF. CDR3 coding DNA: TGTGCCAGCAGCCGAGATTACGGGGTTACGGGGGTTTCTGAAGCTTTCTTT.